This is a list of T cell receptor beta chains from one sample in a study of CD8 T cells in ankylosing spondylitis. One entry per CDR3 protein, called by TCRdb with MiXCR from the 5' RACE reads. The sample lists under 250,000 distinct CDR3 sequences, around 25% seen once, with roughly 6.7% in the top ten. The source material was blood, either unsorted or a sorted T cell fraction (not recorded which). The receptors shown here come from a male donor with ankylosing spondylitis or in good health (not recorded which). Both conserved end residues are part of each CDR3. Fields, in order: V gene, clone size, J gene, D gene, CDR3 length, CDR3 protein, CDR3 DNA. D genes are given only for firm matches. Some rows mark clone size as missing; the rest say once, few, many or name a class of expanded clone.

>TRBV20-1|.|TRBJ1-1|TRBD1|14
CSARTGGRLTEAFF
TGCAGTGCCCGGACAGGGGGACGTTTGACTGAAGCTTTCTTT
>TRBV10-1|many|TRBJ2-2|TRBD1|14
CASSKDRVTGELFF
TGCGCCAGCAGCAAGGACAGGGTCACCGGGGAGCTGTTTTTT
>TRBV10-3|many|TRBJ2-1|TRBD2|13
CAVGGGQNNEQFF
TGTGCCGTCGGGGGGGGGCAGAACAATGAGCAGTTCTTC
>TRBV12-3/TRBV12-4|many|TRBJ2-7|TRBD1|14
CASSLGTGRSEQYF
TGTGCCAGCAGTCTAGGGACAGGGCGTTCCGAGCAGTACTTC
>TRBV20-1|many|TRBJ2-3|TRBD2|12
CSVAGDADTQYF
TGCAGCGTAGCGGGAGACGCAGATACGCAGTATTTT
>TRBV6-2/TRBV6-3|.|TRBJ2-7|TRBD1|14
CASSRPTGGYEQYF
TGTGCCAGCAGTCGCCCGACAGGGGGCTACGAGCAGTACTTC
>TRBV29-1|few|TRBJ2-7|TRBD2|13
CSVRTSGRGEQYF
TGCAGCGTTCGGACTAGCGGGAGAGGCGAGCAGTACTTC
>TRBV7-8|.|TRBJ1-5|TRBD1|14
CASSWTGFTQPQHF
TGTGCCAGCAGCTGGACAGGGTTCACTCAGCCCCAGCATTTT
>TRBV29-1|many|TRBJ2-3|TRBD1|16
CSVTSQGEGAPDTQYF
TGCAGCGTCACATCTCAGGGAGAGGGGGCTCCAGATACGCAGTATTTT
>TRBV28|.|TRBJ2-3|.|13
CASSGSGADTQYF
TGTGCCAGCAGTGGAAGTGGTGCAGATACGCAGTATTTT
>TRBV27|.|TRBJ1-2|.|14
CASSLSGVNYGYTF
TGTGCCAGCAGTTTATCAGGGGTGAACTATGGCTACACCTTC
>TRBV20-1|many|TRBJ2-5|TRBD2|15
CSARDYLAGRETQYF
TGCAGTGCTAGAGACTACCTAGCGGGAAGGGAGACCCAGTACTTC
>TRBV20-1|.|TRBJ2-1|TRBD2|16
CSARGASGDSYNEQFF
TGCAGTGCTAGAGGAGCTAGCGGGGACTCCTACAATGAGCAGTTCTTC
>TRBV12-3/TRBV12-4|many|TRBJ1-5|TRBD1|15
CASRSGGGFNQPQHF
TGTGCCAGCAGGTCAGGGGGCGGTTTCAATCAGCCCCAGCATTTT
>TRBV11-2|.|TRBJ2-1|TRBD1|14
CASSLSGQGNEQFF
TGTGCCAGCAGCTTATCGGGACAGGGAAATGAGCAGTTCTTC
>TRBV20-1|.|TRBJ2-1|.|15
CSARDGRGGNNEQFF
TGCAGTGCTAGAGATGGGAGGGGGGGAAATAATGAGCAGTTCTTC
>TRBV11-1|.|TRBJ2-1|TRBD2|19
CASSLTPPGLAQTYNEQFF
TGTGCCAGCAGCTTAACCCCTCCGGGACTAGCACAGACGTACAATGAGCAGTTCTTC
>TRBV7-6|few|TRBJ1-2|.|15
CASSPGTLHNYGYTF
TGTGCCAGCAGCCCCGGGACACTGCATAACTATGGCTACACCTTC
>TRBV5-8|.|TRBJ2-4|.|14
CASMERSGRDIQYF
TGTGCCAGCATGGAGAGGTCTGGGAGAGACATTCAGTACTTC
>TRBV7-2|many|TRBJ2-1|.|13
CASSLRLGGEQFF
TGTGCCAGCAGCTTAAGGTTGGGGGGAGAGCAGTTCTTC
>TRBV6-5|.|TRBJ1-5|.|17
CASSYSGGRNSNQPQHF
TGTGCCAGCAGTTACTCGGGGGGGCGAAATAGCAATCAGCCCCAGCATTTT
>TRBV6-5|.|TRBJ2-2|.|12
CASSYLSGELFF
TGTGCCAGCAGTTACCTTAGCGGGGAGCTGTTTTTT
>TRBV20-1|few|TRBJ2-2|TRBD2|17
CSAIAGFRKVITGELFF
TGCAGTGCTATAGCGGGATTTCGGAAAGTAATCACCGGGGAGCTGTTTTTT
>TRBV6-5|.|TRBJ1-4|.|13
CASSYSPGMGLFF
TGTGCCAGCAGTTACTCGCCGGGGATGGGTCTGTTTTTT
>TRBV5-1|.|TRBJ2-5|.|15
CASSRQTAAKETQYF
TGCGCCAGCAGCAGACAGACAGCGGCGAAAGAGACCCAGTACTTC
>TRBV20-1|.|TRBJ2-5|.|12
CSAAEFQETQYF
TGCAGTGCAGCAGAATTCCAAGAGACCCAGTACTTC
>TRBV20-1|.|TRBJ1-3|TRBD1|15
CSAFNPGGSGNTIYF
TGCAGTGCTTTTAACCCAGGGGGCTCTGGAAACACCATATATTTT
>TRBV7-2|.|TRBJ1-1|.|14
CASSLDGMNTEAFF
TGTGCCAGCAGCTTAGACGGAATGAACACTGAAGCTTTCTTT
>TRBV6-1|many|TRBJ2-5|TRBD2|15
CASRPLAGGEETQYF
TGTGCCAGCAGACCACTAGCGGGAGGCGAAGAGACCCAGTACTTC
>TRBV5-5|once|TRBJ2-7|.|15
CASSLRMVGVYEQYF
TGTGCCAGCAGCTTGCGGATGGTTGGGGTCTACGAGCAGTACTTC
>TRBV20-1|many|TRBJ1-1|.|11
CSAKGRTEAFF
TGCAGTGCTAAGGGAAGGACTGAAGCTTTCTTT
>TRBV5-1|few|TRBJ2-7|TRBD2|16
CASSSPGTSGKYEQYF
TGCGCCAGCAGCTCTCCTGGGACTAGCGGGAAATACGAGCAGTACTTC
>TRBV12-3/TRBV12-4|many|TRBJ1-2|.|12
CASSFSTHGYTF
TGTGCCAGCAGTTTCTCTACCCATGGCTACACCTTC
>TRBV5-1|.|TRBJ2-3|.|14
CASSLAQGTDTQYF
TGCGCCAGCAGCTTGGCGCAGGGGACAGATACGCAGTATTTT
>TRBV20-1|.|TRBJ1-1|.|13
CSARDRRGTEAFF
TGCAGTGCTAGAGATCGGAGGGGCACTGAAGCTTTCTTT
>TRBV10-3|few|TRBJ1-2|.|14
CAISDDSQYYGYTF
TGTGCCATCAGTGATGACAGTCAATACTATGGCTACACCTTC
>TRBV10-3|many|TRBJ1-1|.|13
CAISESGEAEAFF
TGTGCCATCAGTGAGTCGGGGGAGGCTGAAGCTTTCTTT
>TRBV20-1|.|TRBJ2-3|TRBD2|13
CSAATSGTDTQYF
TGCAGTGCCGCTACTAGCGGGACAGATACGCAGTATTTT
>TRBV6-2/TRBV6-3|few|TRBJ2-1|.|13
CASTAVDDNEQFF
TGTGCCAGCACAGCGGTGGATGACAATGAGCAGTTCTTC
>TRBV20-1|.|TRBJ1-4|TRBD1|13
CSASGGAGGKLFF
TGCAGTGCTAGCGGGGGGGCAGGGGGAAAACTGTTTTTT
>TRBV29-1|.|TRBJ2-7|TRBD1|12
CSPRQGIYEQYF
TGCAGCCCCCGACAGGGGATCTACGAGCAGTACTTC
>TRBV5-6|many|TRBJ1-5|.|14
CASTFGAGDQPQHF
TGTGCCAGCACTTTCGGGGCAGGGGATCAGCCCCAGCATTTT
>TRBV27|many|TRBJ1-2|TRBD1|14
CASSRDRGDYGYTF
TGTGCCAGCAGCCGGGACAGGGGAGACTATGGCTACACCTTC
>TRBV10-3|.|TRBJ2-1|.|12
CAIGARDPEQFF
TGTGCCATCGGGGCCCGCGATCCTGAGCAGTTCTTC
>TRBV20-1|many|TRBJ2-7|TRBD1|15
CSAAPGTGISYEQYF
TGCAGTGCTGCCCCAGGGACAGGGATTTCCTACGAGCAGTACTTC
>TRBV7-3|.|TRBJ2-1|TRBD2|15
CASSTRLAGVREQFF
TGTGCCAGCAGCACCCGGTTAGCGGGAGTACGTGAGCAGTTCTTC
>TRBV25-1|many|TRBJ2-1|.|16
CASSASNPGLMYEQFF
TGTGCCAGCAGTGCGTCAAACCCCGGGTTAATGTATGAGCAGTTCTTC
>TRBV29-1|.|TRBJ1-1|.|17
CSVIPQGPWVMNTEAFF
TGCAGCGTGATCCCACAGGGCCCGTGGGTCATGAACACTGAAGCTTTCTTT
>TRBV4-1|many|TRBJ1-5|.|15
CASSPTTVSNQPQHF
TGCGCCAGCAGCCCTACGACGGTTAGCAATCAGCCCCAGCATTTT
>TRBV4-3|many|TRBJ2-7|.|12
CASSPDYYEQYF
TGCGCCAGCAGCCCGGACTACTACGAGCAGTACTTC
>TRBV12-3/TRBV12-4|many|TRBJ1-1|TRBD1|12
CASSPLVRGAFF
TGTGCCAGCAGTCCACTTGTCAGGGGGGCTTTCTTT
>TRBV5-1|.|TRBJ2-7|TRBD2|17
CASSLGTSGAGAYEQYF
TGCGCCAGCAGCTTGGGTACTAGCGGGGCTGGAGCCTACGAGCAGTACTTC
>TRBV6-1|many|TRBJ2-5|.|16
CASTPRVGGRLETQYF
TGTGCCAGCACCCCACGGGTGGGGGGAAGGTTGGAGACCCAGTACTTC
>TRBV10-3|many|TRBJ2-5|TRBD2|16
CAISESGGRAQETQYF
TGTGCCATCAGTGAGTCTGGCGGGAGAGCTCAAGAGACCCAGTACTTC
>TRBV12-3/TRBV12-4|.|TRBJ2-1|TRBD1|15
CASSLVQGANDEQFF
TGTGCCAGCAGTTTAGTGCAGGGGGCTAACGATGAGCAGTTCTTC
>TRBV2|many|TRBJ1-6|.|14
CASSAGEYNSPLHF
TGTGCCAGCAGTGCAGGGGAATATAATTCACCCCTCCACTTT
>TRBV20-1|.|TRBJ2-1|.|15
CSARLARISYNEQFF
TGCAGTGCTCGTTTAGCGCGAATTTCCTACAATGAGCAGTTCTTC